This T cell receptor beta chain was captured in a study of blood T cell repertoires in COVID-19. Repertoires were generated with immunoSEQ multiplex PCR, while TCRdb's copy carries only in-frame clones and drops some. The table includes about 94,000 clones, 75% to 85% detected once. V shed 6 bases, J shed 4 bases, and the junction held 6 bases outside the gene matches. This CDR3 is 14 amino acids long. CDR1 and CDR2 from the germline V gene are SGHAT and FQNNGV. This clone was detected only a few times. This TCR was recovered from a human donor in a cohort sampled during active COVID-19. V is TRBV11-2 and J is TRBJ1-1, with 9 bases lining up with TRBD1. Sequenced: peripheral blood. This chain's CDR3 is CASSRSTGGTEAFF. CDR3 DNA: TGTGCCAGCAGTCGGTCGACAGGGGGCACTGAAGCTTTCTTT.